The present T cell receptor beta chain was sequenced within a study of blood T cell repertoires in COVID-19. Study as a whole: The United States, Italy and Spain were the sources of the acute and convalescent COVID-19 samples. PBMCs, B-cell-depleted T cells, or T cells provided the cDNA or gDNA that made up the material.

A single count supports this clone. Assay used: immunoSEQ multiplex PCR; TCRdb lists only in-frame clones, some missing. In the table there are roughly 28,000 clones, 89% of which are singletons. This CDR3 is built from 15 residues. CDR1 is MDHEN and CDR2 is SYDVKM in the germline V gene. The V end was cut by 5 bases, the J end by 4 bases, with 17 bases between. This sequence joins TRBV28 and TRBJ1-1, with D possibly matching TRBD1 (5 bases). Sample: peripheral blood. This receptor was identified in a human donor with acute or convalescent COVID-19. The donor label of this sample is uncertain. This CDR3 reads CASSQLLGLGTEAFF. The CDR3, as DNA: TGTGCCAGCAGTCAACTTTTGGGGCTCGGCACTGAAGCTTTCTTT.